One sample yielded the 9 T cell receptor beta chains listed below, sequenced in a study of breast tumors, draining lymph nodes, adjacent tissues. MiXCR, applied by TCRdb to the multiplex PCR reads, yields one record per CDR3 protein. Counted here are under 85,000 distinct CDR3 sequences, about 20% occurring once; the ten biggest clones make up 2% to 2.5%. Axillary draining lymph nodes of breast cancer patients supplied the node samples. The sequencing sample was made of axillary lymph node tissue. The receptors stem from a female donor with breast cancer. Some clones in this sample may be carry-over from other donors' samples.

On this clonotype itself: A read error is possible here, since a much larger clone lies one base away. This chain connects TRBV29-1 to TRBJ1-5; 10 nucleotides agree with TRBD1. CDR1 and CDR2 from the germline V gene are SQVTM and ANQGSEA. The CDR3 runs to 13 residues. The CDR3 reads CSVGQGVDQPRHF. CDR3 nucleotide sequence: TGCAGCGTCGGACAGGGGGTTGATCAGCCCCGGCATTTT.

CDR3 sequence reads: CASSSRDRATGELFF. In DNA form, the CDR3 reads TGTGCCAGCAGCTCCCGGGACAGGGCCACCGGGGAGCTGTTTTTT. This rearrangement joins TRBV11-3 to TRBJ2-2; TRBD1 aligns across 9 bases. From germline, CDR1 is SGHNT and CDR2 YENEEA. The trim removed 4 bases at V and 4 bases at J, leaving 4 bases unmatched. The CDR3 runs 15 residues.

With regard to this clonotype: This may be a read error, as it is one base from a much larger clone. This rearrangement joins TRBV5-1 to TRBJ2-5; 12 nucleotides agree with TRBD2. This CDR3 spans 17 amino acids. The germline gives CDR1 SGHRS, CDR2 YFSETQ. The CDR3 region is CASSLGVTSGRVETRYF. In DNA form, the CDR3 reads TGCGCCAGCAGCTTGGGAGTGACTAGCGGGAGAGTAGAGACCCGGTACTTC.

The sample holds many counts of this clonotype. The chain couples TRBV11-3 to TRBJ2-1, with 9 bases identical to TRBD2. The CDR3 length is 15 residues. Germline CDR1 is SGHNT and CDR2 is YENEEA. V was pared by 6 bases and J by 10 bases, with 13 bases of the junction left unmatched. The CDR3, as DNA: TGTGCCAGCAGTCTAGGCGGCGGGAGGGCCTGGGAGCAGTTCTTC. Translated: CASSLGGGRAWEQFF.

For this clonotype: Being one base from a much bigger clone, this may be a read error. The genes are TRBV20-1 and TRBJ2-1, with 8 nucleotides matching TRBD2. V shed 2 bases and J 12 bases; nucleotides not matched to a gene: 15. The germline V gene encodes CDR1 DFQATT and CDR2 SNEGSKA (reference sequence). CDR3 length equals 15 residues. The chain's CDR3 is CSARPRVAGWDGQFF. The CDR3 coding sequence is TGCAGTGCTAGACCCCGAGTAGCGGGATGGGATGGGCAGTTCTTC.

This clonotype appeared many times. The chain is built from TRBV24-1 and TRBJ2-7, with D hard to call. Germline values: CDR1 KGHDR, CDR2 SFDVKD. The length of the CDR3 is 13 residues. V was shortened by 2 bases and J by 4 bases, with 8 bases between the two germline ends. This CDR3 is CATSDSSIYEQYF. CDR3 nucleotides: TGTGCCACCAGTGATTCGAGCATTTACGAGCAGTACTTC.

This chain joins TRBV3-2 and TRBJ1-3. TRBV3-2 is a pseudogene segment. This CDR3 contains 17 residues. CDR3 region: CASSQGPQGEGGDTIYF. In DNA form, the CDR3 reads TGTGCCAGCAGCCAGGGACCCCAGGGGGAGGGTGGAGACACCATATATTTT.

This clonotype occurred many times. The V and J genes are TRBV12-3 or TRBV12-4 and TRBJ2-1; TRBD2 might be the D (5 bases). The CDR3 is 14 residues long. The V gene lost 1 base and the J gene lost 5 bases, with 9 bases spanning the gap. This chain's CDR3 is CASSLVRGNNEQFF. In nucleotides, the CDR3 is TGTGCCAGCAGTTTAGTGAGAGGGAACAATGAGCAGTTCTTC.

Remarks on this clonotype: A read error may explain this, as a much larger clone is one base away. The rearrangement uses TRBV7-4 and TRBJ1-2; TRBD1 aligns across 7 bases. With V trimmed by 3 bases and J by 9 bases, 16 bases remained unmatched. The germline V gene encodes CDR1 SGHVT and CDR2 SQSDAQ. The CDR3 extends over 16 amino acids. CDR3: CASSLRAGGGEYSYTF. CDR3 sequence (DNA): TGTGCCAGCAGCTTGAGGGCAGGGGGAGGGGAGTATAGCTACACCTTC.